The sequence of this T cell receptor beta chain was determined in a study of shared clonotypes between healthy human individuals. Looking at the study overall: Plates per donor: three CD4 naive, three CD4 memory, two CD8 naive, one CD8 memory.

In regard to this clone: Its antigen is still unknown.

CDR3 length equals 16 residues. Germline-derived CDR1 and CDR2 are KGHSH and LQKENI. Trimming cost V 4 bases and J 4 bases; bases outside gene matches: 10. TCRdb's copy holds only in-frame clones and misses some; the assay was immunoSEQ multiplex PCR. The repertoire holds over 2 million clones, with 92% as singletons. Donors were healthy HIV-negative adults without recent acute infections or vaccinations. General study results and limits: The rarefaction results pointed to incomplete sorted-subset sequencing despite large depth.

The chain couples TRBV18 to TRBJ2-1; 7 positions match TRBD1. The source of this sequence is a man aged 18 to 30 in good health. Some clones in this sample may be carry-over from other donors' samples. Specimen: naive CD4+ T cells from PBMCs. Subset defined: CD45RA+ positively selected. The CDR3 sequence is CASSLKTGQTYNEQFF. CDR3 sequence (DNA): TGTGCCAGCTCACTAAAAACGGGACAGACTTACAATGAGCAGTTCTTC.